In its sample, the clone carrying this T cell receptor beta chain was seen a few times. The target antigen is unknown. From the reads, TCRdb called clonotypes with MiXCR, one entry per CDR3 protein. The profile shows fewer than 700,000 distinct CDR3 sequences, 20% to 25% of them singletons. This sample was taken from a study of T cell repertoires in cytomegalovirus infection. Looking at the study overall: Matching HLA type and CMV infection were both indicated by public TCR beta signatures. Broader study findings: HLA-C-restricted TCR beta clonotypes specific for CMV led the ex vivo response. People with CMV and the relevant HLA were identified by cumulative public TCR beta family frequency.

This receptor was taken from a human donor in good health (CMV status not recorded). Some clones in this sample may be carry-over from other donors' samples. The sample consisted of CD8+ T cells from PBMCs.

The CDR3 region has the DNA TGTGTGGCAGGGTTGAACACTGAAGCTTTCTTT. Its protein product is CVAGLNTEAFF. The V and J genes are TRBV2 and TRBJ1-1; tentatively, D is TRBD1 (5 bases). Germline CDR1 is SNHLY and CDR2 is FYNNEI. This CDR3 contains 11 residues.